The source of this TCR beta chain is a study of blood T cell repertoires in COVID-19. Libraries were prepared by immunoSEQ multiplex PCR; TCRdb keeps only in-frame clonotypes and omits some of them. The repertoire holds 90,000 to 120,000 clones, with approximately 83% as singletons. The germline CDR1 and CDR2 sequences are MDHEN and SYDVKM. V lost 3 bases to trimming and J lost 1 base; unmatched junction nucleotides: 3. The CDR3 is 15 amino acids. The sample was peripheral blood. This clonotype originated in a woman aged 70-85 years with acute or convalescent COVID-19. This chain joins TRBV28 and TRBJ1-1; 9 positions match TRBD1. For the CDR3, the DNA is TGTGCCAGCAGTTTGTCGGGACAGGGGAACACTGAAGCTTTCTTT. It yields the protein CASSLSGQGNTEAFF.